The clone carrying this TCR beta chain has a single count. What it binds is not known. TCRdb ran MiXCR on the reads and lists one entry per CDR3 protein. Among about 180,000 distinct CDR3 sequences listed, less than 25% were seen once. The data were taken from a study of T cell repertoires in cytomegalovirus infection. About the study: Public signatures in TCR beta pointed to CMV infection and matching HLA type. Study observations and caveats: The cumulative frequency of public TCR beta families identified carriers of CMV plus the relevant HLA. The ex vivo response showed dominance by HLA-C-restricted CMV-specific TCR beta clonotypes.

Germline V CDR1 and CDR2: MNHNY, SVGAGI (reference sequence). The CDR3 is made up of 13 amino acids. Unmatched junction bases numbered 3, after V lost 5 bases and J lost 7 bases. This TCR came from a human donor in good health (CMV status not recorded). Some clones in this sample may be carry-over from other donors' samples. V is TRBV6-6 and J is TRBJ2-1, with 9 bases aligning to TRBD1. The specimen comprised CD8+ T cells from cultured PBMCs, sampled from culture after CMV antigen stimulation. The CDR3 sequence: CASSPQGANEQFF. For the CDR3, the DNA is TGTGCCAGCAGTCCACAGGGGGCAAATGAGCAGTTCTTC.